A selection of T cell receptor beta chains follows, all from one sample in a study of T-cell reconstitution after alpha-beta-depleted transplantation in children. TCRdb reprocessed the PCR reads with MiXCR, giving one entry per CDR3 protein. The sample consists of about a million distinct CDR3 sequences, about 30% of them appearing once. Specimen: PBMCs, mostly from graft donor cells, collected 360 days after TCRalphabeta/CD19-depleted stem cell transplant. The source of these receptors is a boy in the first two years of life who had a stem cell transplant for SCID, so the T cells may come from the graft donor. Each CDR3 is given with its conserved first and last residue. The D gene is left open where the match is weak. Some rows have no size entry. The others give once, few or many, or a class for an expanded clone.

V gene	J gene	CDR3 length	clone size	D gene	CDR3 DNA	CDR3 protein
TRBV18	TRBJ2-5	13	few	NA	TGTGCCAGCTCACCCGGGGCTCAAGAGACCCAGTACTTC	CASSPGAQETQYF
TRBV5-1	TRBJ2-1	16	NA	TRBD2	TGCGCCAGCAGCTCCACCTTACTAGCGGGGGGTGATGAGCAGTTCTTC	CASSSTLLAGGDEQFF
TRBV27	TRBJ2-3	13	NA	NA	TGTGCCAGCACCCGAGGCCAGGGGCATACGCAGTATTTT	CASTRGQGHTQYF
TRBV20-1	TRBJ2-5	18	few	TRBD2	TGCAGTGCTAGAGATGCCGGGACTAGCGGGGGGGCCTTCCAGACCCAGTACTTC	CSARDAGTSGGAFQTQYF
TRBV7-9	TRBJ1-5	15	once	NA	TGTGCCAGCAGCTTAAAGTCCCACGGGGATCAGCCCCAGCATTTT	CASSLKSHGDQPQHF
TRBV4-2	TRBJ2-1	15	NA	TRBD2	TGTGCCAGCAGCCCCCGGACTAGCGGTGAAAATGAGCAGTTCTTC	CASSPRTSGENEQFF
TRBV5-5	TRBJ1-1	13	NA	NA	TGTGCCAGCACCACCGGGGGGTATACTGAAGCTTTCTTT	CASTTGGYTEAFF
TRBV20-1	TRBJ2-7	15	NA	NA	TGCAGTGGGGCGGGCGGATATTCCAGCTCCTACGAGCAGTACTTC	CSGAGGYSSSYEQYF
TRBV12-3/TRBV12-4	TRBJ2-3	11	NA	TRBD2	TGTGCCAGCACCCCGGGAGGGAGGCAGTATTTT	CASTPGGRQYF
TRBV13	TRBJ2-7	13	few	TRBD2	TGTGCCAGCAGCCGGGAGGAGGCCTACGAGCAGTACTTC	CASSREEAYEQYF
TRBV20-1	TRBJ1-4	14	few	NA	TGCAGTGCTCCCCAAGGGGTTCTGGGGGAAAAACTGTTTTTT	CSAPQGVLGEKLFF
TRBV19	TRBJ1-1	16	NA	NA	TGTGCCAGTAGTAGGACGGGGGCCATTCTGAACACTGAAGCTTTCTTT	CASSRTGAILNTEAFF
TRBV20-1	TRBJ2-3	18	few	TRBD1	TGCAGTGCTGCGGCCCAGAGGGGGCGAGGCGCCCACACAGATACGCAGTATTTT	CSAAAQRGRGAHTDTQYF
TRBV6-1	TRBJ1-4	15	NA	NA	TGTGCCAGCAGAGGAGGAGGTGCAACTAATGAAAAACTGTTTTTT	CASRGGGATNEKLFF
TRBV11-2	TRBJ2-2	15	few	NA	TGTGCCAGCAGCCCATTACGTGACTCCGAAGGGGAGCTGTTTTTT	CASSPLRDSEGELFF
TRBV30	TRBJ2-1	14	NA	TRBD1	TGTGCCTGGAGTCCCGGACAGGGTCAGAATGAGCAGTTCTTC	CAWSPGQGQNEQFF
TRBV5-6	TRBJ1-2	14	NA	TRBD1	TGTGCCAGCAGCTCAGGGGGCTCTCACTATGGCTACACCTTC	CASSSGGSHYGYTF
TRBV18	TRBJ2-3	16	NA	TRBD1	TGTGCCAGCTCACCAATGCGGACAGGGGCCGTGAGCACGCAGTATTTT	CASSPMRTGAVSTQYF